The entry that follows covers one T cell receptor (beta chain) sequence. This clone's antigen is unknown. It has no much larger one-base neighbor in the sample; base qualities were not kept. This sample is part of a study of T cell responses to AZD1222 COVID-19 vaccine (dated by TCRdb to the early 2020s). Concerning the study at large: TCR sequencing was performed for approximately 240 trial participants, of whom about 200 were given two doses of AZD1222 and roughly 25 were given two doses of MenACWY control vaccine. Trial participants were enrolled by age into 18-55, 56-69 and 70-plus year subgroups, with about 150, 28 and 57 TCR-sequenced participants respectively.

Read against the paper, the sample's time point label means: baseline before first vaccination. In light of the paper, this sample's treatment or condition label describes: meningococcal conjugate vaccine given as trial control. Vaccinee samples came from UK trials COV001 and COV002, including a single-blind randomized controlled phase 2/3 trial of AZD1222 (ChAdOx1 nCoV-19) in healthy adults. Trial participant PBMC samples were collected at day 0 and day 28 after the second dose for TCRbeta chain sequencing. Summary of the overall study and its limitations: Because no day 14 peak-response samples were available, repertoires were characterized only after the peak T cell response. Vaccine-associated CD4 TCRs spanned the whole spike protein, with dominant responses in regions 160-218 and 743-854. Only a handful of AZD1222 recipients were SARS-CoV-2 seropositive at baseline, limiting conclusions about previously exposed vaccinees. Participants were mostly white British, with more females than males. The authors suggested clonal diversity may have been underestimated. Reportedly, close to half of the unique spike-specific TCRs recognized epitopes lying outside the regions that are mutated in the B.1.351 and B.1.1.7 variants. The 56-69-year group was small, and its depth increase did not reach significance, likely because of low power. A significant rise in spike-specific TCR breadth and depth was observed after two AZD1222 doses relative to day 0 and relative to MenACWY recipients.

The CDR3 regions of human TCRbeta chains were analyzed by immunosequencing. The authors processed their data as follows. TCRs in the repertoires were compared against a reference library of SARS-CoV-2-specific TCRs that had been generated with the MIRA antigen-specificity platform. Breadth meant the fraction of unique TCRs that were SARS-CoV-2-associated, whereas depth meant the fraction of total T cells that were SARS-CoV-2-associated. Each spike-specific TCR was assigned to its reactive spike region and to a CD4 or CD8 class using the MIRA data. Log10-transformed breadth and depth values were compared by one-way ANOVA with Sidak's multiple comparisons tests. As stored in TCRdb, this immuneACCESS dataset retains in-frame rearrangements with V and J assigned. A fraction of the clones does not appear; measured against another copy, unresolved V genes explain less than half of the discrepancy, and the remainder lacks a known reason. The V and J calls and clone size come from that table; D and trimming were worked out from the DNA. The sample table holds around 150,000 clones, of which about nine tenths were seen once. Roughly 3.5% of the sample is held by the ten biggest clonotypes.

V ends up 3 bases short and J 8 bases short, with an unmatched junction base count of 5. CDR1 and CDR2 are read off the germline V gene as MNHEY and SVGEGT. Including the terminal cysteine and phenylalanine, the CDR3 comprises 14 residues. Only CDR3 DNA is held: 42 bases, read in frame from base 1. The TCR sequence derives from an adult in good health. Recombination joined TRBV6-2 or TRBV6-3 with TRBJ2-1; TRBD2 aligns with 9 central bases. The sequencing used peripheral blood, collected on day 0 of MenACWY control vaccination. The sequenced DNA: TGTGCCAGCAGTTATGCGGGGGGGCCGGATGAGCAGTTCTTC. This gives the protein CASSYAGGPDEQFF.